This T cell receptor beta chain was sequenced during a study of CXCR3-negative and CXCR3-positive naive CD8 T cells (dated by TCRdb to the late 2010s). For the study in its entirety: About 150 million TRB reads were obtained in total, roughly 1.5 +/- 0.3 million reads per library. Diversity and physicochemical repertoire analyses covered eleven to twelve donors pooled from two independent experiments. TRBV-TRBJ cluster analysis included naive subsets from roughly 5 donors and memory cells from 3 donors.

The paper as a whole reports these results and caveats: Comparably high repertoire diversity was found in both naive subsets, whereas much lower repertoire diversity was found in memory CD8+ T cells. CXCR3 expression partially decreased after cryopreservation, so most assays used freshly isolated PBMCs. Because surface CD5, which is linked to self-reactivity in mice, was comparable between the naive subsets, TCR interaction strength was also inferred from the physicochemical properties of TRB CDR3s. Similar TRBV-TRBJ usage was shown by naive CXCR3-negative and CXCR3-positive cells from the same donor, whereas distinct patterns were shown by memory cells.

For each CD8+ T cell subset, flow sorting was done in triplicate, and about 300,000 cells per subset went directly into RLT lysis buffer. Peripheral blood mononuclear cells were isolated from buffy coats using standard density gradient centrifugation. Total RNA was extracted from sorted cells using an RNeasy Mini Kit. The CDR3 starts with the cysteine, ends with the phenylalanine, and has 15 residues. No DNA sequence was recorded. Sequencing was performed on a NextSeq 550. The Human TCR Profiling Kit (MiLaboratory) was used to make UMI-labeled 5' RACE TRB cDNA libraries. cDNA synthesis used the entire amount of extracted RNA, and PCR amplification then used the entire amount of cDNA produced. Libraries were prepared in parallel with an identical number of PCR cycles. As for the authors' bioinformatics: About 53,000 +/- 9,400 unique UMI-labeled TRB cDNA molecules per library were extracted with MIGEC and MiXCR, with at least two reads per UMI required. On average, each library contained about 40,000 +/- 10,000 functional in-frame TRB CDR3 nucleotide clonotypes without stop codons. After downsampling to 5000 UMI-labeled TRB molecules per sample, diversity metrics, including normalized Shannon-Wiener and Chao1, were computed in VDJtools. VDJtools was used to calculate clonotype-size-weighted physicochemical properties of the central five CDR3 residues, namely interaction energy, strength, volume and Kidera factor 4. TCRdb reprocessed the reads, and each CDR3 protein sequence is entered once, without DNA. It is TCRdb's table, rather than the study itself, that gives the V and J calls and clone size. Per the sample table, the count is approximately 40,000 distinct CDR3 sequences. The ten biggest clones cover roughly 15% of the sample.

In the case of this clonotype: Its antigen is still unknown.

The sequence is built from TRBV21-1 and TRBJ1-1; with no DNA, the TCRdb D assignment of TRBD1 cannot be verified. TRBV21-1 is deemed a pseudogene. The sequence was collected from a human donor in good health. Some clones in this sample may be carry-over from other donors' samples. The sample consisted of memory CD8+ T cells from blood. The intended sense of this specimen's cell subset or site label: conventional CD8+ memory T cells (TMEM), sorted as controls. CDR3 region: CASSKRKAPNTEAFF.